A single T cell receptor (beta chain) is shown here with its context. Its specific antigen is unknown. Per-base qualities were not stored, and no clone one base away is much larger. Stable Graves' hyperthyroidism was defined as no progression to ophthalmopathy during 18 months of follow-up. Hyperthyroidism patients were newly diagnosed, with disease duration under 2 months, and aged 18 to 65 years. Any patient with an uncontrolled infection, another autoimmune disease, pregnancy or lactation was excluded. Diagnoses were established on the basis of clinical symptoms, serum thyroxine and TRAb, thyroid ultrasound, and orbital computed tomography. Ficoll-Paque density gradient centrifugation was used to isolate PBMCs from approximately 10 ml of fresh peripheral blood. Total RNA was extracted using Trizol reagent, and RNA quality was assessed on an Agilent 2100 Bioanalyzer. Trimming accounts for 6 bases at V and 9 bases at J, while the number of junction bases matched to no gene is 14. Based on the germline V gene (reference sequence), the CDR1 and CDR2 sequences are LNHDA and SQIVND. The cysteine opens and the phenylalanine closes a CDR3 of 16 amino acids. CDR3 DNA is the only sequence kept; it has 48 bases, read in frame from the first base.

This sample stems from a study of T cells in Graves' hyperthyroidism and ophthalmopathy (dated by TCRdb to between 2017 and 2020). About the study as a whole: Peripheral blood was sampled at the time of initial diagnosis, prior to any treatment. The study also compared thyroid tissue and blood T-cell repertoires from roughly six Graves' hyperthyroidism patients. The approximately 100 discovery patients were divided at random into training and test sets in a 7:3 ratio. To identify distinguishing TCR V-J signatures, a discovery cohort of some 100 patients was used, comprising some 45 with Graves' ophthalmopathy and about 59 with stable Graves' hyperthyroidism. Following sampling, methimazole starting at 30 mg daily was given to hyperthyroidism patients, and high-dose intravenous methylprednisolone was given to ophthalmopathy patients. Prospective prediction of ophthalmopathy was tested in an independent validation cohort consisting of 18 hyperthyroidism patients and some 15 patients who later progressed to ophthalmopathy. TCR Vbeta CDR3 sequencing of approximately 140 peripheral blood samples (over 40 ophthalmopathy, under 80 hyperthyroidism and around 17 progressor patients) is reported in the paper.

Amplification of TCR beta CDR3 regions was carried out from RNA transcripts. The TCR CDR3 was subjected to a first round of RT-PCR using the HTBI primer set and the Qiagen OneStep RT-PCR kit. A second multiplex PCR round built the libraries, followed by size selection and purification. Paired-end sequencing of the libraries was performed with 100 bp reads on an Illumina HiSeq2000. The study's processing was this. SOAPnuke was used to process the raw data, removing reads that contained adapters or uncalled bases, had a mean Phred below 15, or lacked an exact match to the constant primer or identifier. High-quality paired reads were merged with COPE v1.2.5, and unique nucleotide sequences were defined as clonotypes. MiTCR v1.1 was used to align clonotypes to the IMGT TRBV, TRBD and TRBJ reference segments. Analysis was restricted to V-J combinations with a frequency above 0.0001, which covered 99% to 99.2% of repertoires. A TCS score was defined as the ratio between F50 (clonal expansion) and ExV (chaos), using BLOSUM62-based TCRdist between CDR3 peptides within each V-J. Welch's t-statistics and random forest reduced just over 500 V-J features to 13, which were used in a naive Bayes classifier (R e1071). TCRdb ran its own pipeline on the public reads, namely fastp trimming at Q25 and MiXCR clone calling, and kept in-frame beta chains. Rows merge per CDR3 protein into single entries with the most common DNA and genes. The V and J calls were not made by the authors but by TCRdb's processing. This sample has 400,000 to 550,000 distinct CDR3 sequences in its table, and approximately 15% of those were observed once. Roughly 17% of the sample is held by the ten biggest clonotypes.

Study-level results and caveats: Most expanded thyroid clonotypes (frequency above 0.001) were also detected in blood, suggesting blood repertoires may reflect thyroid immune responses. In validation, progression to ophthalmopathy was predicted by the model with almost 71% sensitivity and nearly 75% specificity, a median of approximately 7.1 months before onset. No statistical method was used to fix the sample size in advance, and group allocation was not hidden from the investigators. In cross-validation, a model built on a 13 V-J signature told ophthalmopathy apart from stable hyperthyroidism with over 85% sensitivity and about 81% specificity, and in testing the same model reached 80%/75%.

The TCR sequence derives from a woman between 18 and 30 years old with Graves' hyperthyroidism. The source material was blood. Recombination joined TRBV19 with TRBJ1-6, with TRBD1 matching 7 junction bases. At the DNA level, the sequence is TGTGCCAGTAGCTCCGTCTGGGCAGGGGGAGCTTCACCCCTCCACTTT. It encodes CASSSVWAGGASPLHF. Outside the CDR3, residues come from the reference TRBV19 and TRBJ1-6 proteins, so the full variable domain is: DGGITQSPKYLFRKEGQNVTLSCEQNLNHDAMYWYRQDPGQGLRLIYYSQIVNDFQKGDIAEGYSVSREKKESFPLTVTSAQKNPTAFYLCASSSVWAGGASPLHFGNGTRLTVT.